This T cell receptor (beta chain) emerged from a study of blood T cells in healthy people across ages. General observations from the study: TCR beta diversity, measured per million T cells, fell in a roughly linear way with age. PBMCs left unsorted prevented a conclusive naive versus antigen-experienced comparison.

This clonotype was picked up a small number of times. What it binds is unknown. Then a second PCR, running about 6 to 12 cycles, was carried out with a sample-barcoded 5' primer and a J-beta primer mix. Each cDNA molecule was tagged by a template-switch adaptor that had 12 random nucleotides. The yield of each sample was at least 2.5 million CDR3-containing paired-end reads. TCRdb re-derived calls from the 5' RACE reads in MiXCR, one entry per CDR3 protein. The table records roughly 720,000 distinct CDR3 sequences, approximately 53% of them present only once. The germline CDR1 and CDR2 sequences are SGHKS and YYEKEE (reference sequence). Trimming removed 2 bases from V and 2 bases from J, with 16 bases in between. This CDR3 has 16 amino acids.

Material: blood. The rearrangement links TRBV5-5 to TRBJ1-1; D is possibly TRBD1 (6 bases). The receptor's source is a man aged 80 or over in good health. CDR3 sequence reads: CASSFIPGAGNTEAFF. The CDR3 DNA reads TGTGCCAGCAGCTTTATCCCAGGGGCAGGAAACACTGAAGCTTTCTTT.